This T cell receptor (beta chain) comes out of a study of memory CD4+ T cells and cytomegalovirus serostatus. Across the whole study: Of the healthy Belgian adults, 9 were CMV seropositive and 20 to 25 seronegative.

V gave up 4 bases and J gave up 7 bases; unmatched junction bases: 7. The CDR3 spans 14 residues. The V gene's germline CDR1 is SGDLS and CDR2 YYNGEE. Per the original data handling: Out-of-frame sequences were removed, leaving roughly 2,200,000 distinct TCRbeta sequences. Sequencing used immunoSEQ multiplex PCR; TCRdb keeps in-frame clones, though not all of them. V and J calls and clone size come straight from that table; D and trimming were deduced from the DNA. The sample carries about 50,000 clones, roughly 80% recorded once. Single viable CD3+CD4+CD8-CD45RO+ cells were sorted as the memory CD4+ T cells.

The receptor comes from an adult in good health and CMV-seronegative. Sequencing input: memory CD4+ T cells from blood. The rearrangement links TRBV9 to TRBJ1-4, with 7 nucleotides matching TRBD1. The DNA for the CDR3 is TGTGCCAGCAGCCCCACAGGGGTGGGTGAAAAACTGTTTTTT. Translation: CASSPTGVGEKLFF.